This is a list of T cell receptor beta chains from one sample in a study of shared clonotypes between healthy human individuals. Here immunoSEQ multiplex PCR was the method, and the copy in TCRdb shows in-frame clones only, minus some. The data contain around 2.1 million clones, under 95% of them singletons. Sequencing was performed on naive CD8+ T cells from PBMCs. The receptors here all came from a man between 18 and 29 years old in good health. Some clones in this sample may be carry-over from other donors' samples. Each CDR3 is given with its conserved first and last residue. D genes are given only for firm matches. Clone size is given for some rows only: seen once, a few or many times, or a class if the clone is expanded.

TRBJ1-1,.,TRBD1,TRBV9,TGTGCCAGCAGCCCTATGAGGACAGGAGGTATTGAAGCTTTCTTT,CASSPMRTGGIEAFF
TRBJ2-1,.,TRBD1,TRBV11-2,TGTGCCAGCAGACAAAGGACAGGAGACAATGAGCAGTTCTTC,CASRQRTGDNEQFF
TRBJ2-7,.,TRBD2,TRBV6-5,TGTGCCAGCAGTCCTACTAGCGGGAGGGCCTACGAGCAGTACTTC,CASSPTSGRAYEQYF
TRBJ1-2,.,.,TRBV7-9,TGTGCCAGCTATGGCCGGTCATTCGGCTACACCTTC,CASYGRSFGYTF
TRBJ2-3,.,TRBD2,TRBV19,TGTGCCAGTAGTATAGGGGGACTAGCGGGAGGCACCGATACGCAGTATTTT,CASSIGGLAGGTDTQYF
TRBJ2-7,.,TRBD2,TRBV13,TGTGCCAGCAGCCGCGGGACTAGCGGGGACTACGAGCAGTACTTC,CASSRGTSGDYEQYF
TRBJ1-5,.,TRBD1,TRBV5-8,TGTGCCAGCAGCTCTGACAGGGGGACAGGGTCACAGCCCCAGCATTTT,CASSSDRGTGSQPQHF
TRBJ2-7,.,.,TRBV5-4,TGTGCCAGCAGCTTAGGGCCCACCTACGAGCAGTACTTC,CASSLGPTYEQYF
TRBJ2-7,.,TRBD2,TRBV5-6,TGTGCCAGCAGCCCGGGGGGGCAAGCCTACGAGCAGTACTTC,CASSPGGQAYEQYF
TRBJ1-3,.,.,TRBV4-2,TGTGCCAGCAGCCAAGATCTTGGTCTCACAGGGCCTGGAAACACCATATATTTT,CASSQDLGLTGPGNTIYF
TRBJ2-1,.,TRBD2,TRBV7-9,TGTGCCAGCAGCTTAACGGGAGGGCTCGTAGGTGAGCAGTTCTTC,CASSLTGGLVGEQFF
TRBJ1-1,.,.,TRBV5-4,TGTGCCAGCAGCTTACGAGTGAACACTGAAGCTTTCTTT,CASSLRVNTEAFF
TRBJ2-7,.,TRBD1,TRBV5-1,TGCGCCAGCAGGCTGGCGACAGGGGGCTACGAGCAGTACTTC,CASRLATGGYEQYF
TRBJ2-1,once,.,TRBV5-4,TGTGCCAGCAGCTTGTCCGGGGGCCACAATGAGCAGTTCTTC,CASSLSGGHNEQFF
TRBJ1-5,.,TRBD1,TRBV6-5,TGTGCCAGCCGGCGACAGGGGGATAGCAATCAGCCCCAGCATTTT,CASRRQGDSNQPQHF
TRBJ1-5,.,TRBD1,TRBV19,TGTGCCAGTAGACCAGACAGGGAGGGGAGTCAGCCCCAGCATTTT,CASRPDREGSQPQHF
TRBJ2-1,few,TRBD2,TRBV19,TGTGCCAGTAGTATCGTAGCGGGATCCTACAATGAGCAGTTCTTC,CASSIVAGSYNEQFF
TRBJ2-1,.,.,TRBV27,TGTGCCAGCAGTTTATCTTGGAGCTCCTACAATGAGCAGTTCTTC,CASSLSWSSYNEQFF
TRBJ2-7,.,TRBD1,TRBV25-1,TGTGCCAGCAGTGCGGACAGGGGAGTGATCTACGAGCAGTACTTC,CASSADRGVIYEQYF
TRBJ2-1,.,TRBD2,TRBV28,TGTGCCAGCAGTTTCCTAGCGGGAGACAATGAGCAGTTCTTC,CASSFLAGDNEQFF
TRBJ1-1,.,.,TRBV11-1,TGTGCCAGCGGAACGCCGAGGGCTGGAGCTTTCTTT,CASGTPRAGAFF
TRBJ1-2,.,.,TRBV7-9,TGTGCCAGCAGCGCCCCCTTAAAGGAACGAGTGGACGGCTACACCTTC,CASSAPLKERVDGYTF
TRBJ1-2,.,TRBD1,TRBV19,TGTGCCAGTAGTTCGACAGGGCGCAAAGCTAACTATGGCTACACCTTC,CASSSTGRKANYGYTF
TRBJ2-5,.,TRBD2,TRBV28,TGTGCCAGCAGTGAATTAATAGCGGGAGGGAACCAAGAGACCCAGTACTTC,CASSELIAGGNQETQYF
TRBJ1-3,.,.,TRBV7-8,TGTGCCAGCAGCGCAACTAGAGGGTCTGGAAACACCATATATTTT,CASSATRGSGNTIYF
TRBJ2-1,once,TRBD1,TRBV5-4,TGTGCCAGCAGCCTGGGGACAGAAGCGTACAATGAGCAGTTCTTC,CASSLGTEAYNEQFF